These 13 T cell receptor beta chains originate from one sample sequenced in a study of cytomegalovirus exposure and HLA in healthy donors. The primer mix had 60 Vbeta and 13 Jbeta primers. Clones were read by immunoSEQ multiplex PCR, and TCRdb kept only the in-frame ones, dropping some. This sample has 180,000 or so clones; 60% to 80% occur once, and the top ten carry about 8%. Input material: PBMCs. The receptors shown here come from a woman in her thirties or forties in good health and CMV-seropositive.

In nucleotides, the CDR3 is TGTGCCAGTCGAAAGAGGAGTAGGGGCTACACCTTC. As protein: CASRKRSRGYTF. The rearrangement joins TRBV9 to TRBJ1-2; D is unresolved. V lost 8 bases and J lost 8, with 16 bases in between. Germline CDR1 reads SGDLS; CDR2 reads YYNGEE. The CDR3 totals 12 residues.

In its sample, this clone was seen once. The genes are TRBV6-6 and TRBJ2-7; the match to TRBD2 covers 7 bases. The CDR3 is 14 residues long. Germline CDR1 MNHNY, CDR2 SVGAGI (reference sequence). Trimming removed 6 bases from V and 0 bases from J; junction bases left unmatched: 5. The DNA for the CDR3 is TGTGCCAGCAGATGGGGGGGGAGCTCCTACGAGCAGTACTTC. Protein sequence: CASRWGGSSYEQYF.

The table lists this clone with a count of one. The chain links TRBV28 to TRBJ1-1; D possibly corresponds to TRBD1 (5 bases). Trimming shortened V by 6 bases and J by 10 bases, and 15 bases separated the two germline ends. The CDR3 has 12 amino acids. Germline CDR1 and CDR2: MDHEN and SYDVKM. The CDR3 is CASRQAWTGAFF. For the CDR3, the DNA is TGTGCCAGCAGACAGGCATGGACGGGAGCTTTCTTT.

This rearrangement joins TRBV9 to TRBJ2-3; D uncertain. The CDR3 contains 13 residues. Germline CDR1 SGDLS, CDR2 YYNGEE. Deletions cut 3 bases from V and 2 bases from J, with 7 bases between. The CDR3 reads CASSAEVTDTQYF. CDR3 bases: TGTGCCAGCAGCGCAGAGGTCACAGATACGCAGTATTTT.

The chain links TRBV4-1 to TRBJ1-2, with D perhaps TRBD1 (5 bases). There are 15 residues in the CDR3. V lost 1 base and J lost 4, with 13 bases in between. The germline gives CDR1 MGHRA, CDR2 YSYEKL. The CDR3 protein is CASSQVGRDFYGYTF. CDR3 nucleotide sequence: TGCGCCAGCAGCCAAGTGGGCAGGGATTTCTATGGCTACACCTTC.

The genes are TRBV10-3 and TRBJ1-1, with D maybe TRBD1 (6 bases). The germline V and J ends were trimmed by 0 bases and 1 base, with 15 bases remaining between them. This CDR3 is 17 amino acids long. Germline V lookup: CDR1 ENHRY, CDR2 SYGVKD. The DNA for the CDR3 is TGTGCCATCAGTGAGTCGACGGCAGGGGCGTCGAACACTGAAGCTTTCTTT. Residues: CAISESTAGASNTEAFF.

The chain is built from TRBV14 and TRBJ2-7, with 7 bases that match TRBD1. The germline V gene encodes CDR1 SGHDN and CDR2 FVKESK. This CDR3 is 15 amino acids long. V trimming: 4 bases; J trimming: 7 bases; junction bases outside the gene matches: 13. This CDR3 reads CASSPSGTDPLEQYF. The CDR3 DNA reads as TGTGCCAGCAGCCCCTCAGGGACAGACCCCTTGGAGCAGTACTTC.

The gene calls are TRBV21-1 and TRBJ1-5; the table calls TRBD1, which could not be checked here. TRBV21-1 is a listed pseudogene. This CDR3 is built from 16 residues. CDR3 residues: CASNHLGSGYNQPQHF. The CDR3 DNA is TGTGCCAGCAACCATTTAGGGTCAGGGTACAATCAGCCCCAGCATTTT.

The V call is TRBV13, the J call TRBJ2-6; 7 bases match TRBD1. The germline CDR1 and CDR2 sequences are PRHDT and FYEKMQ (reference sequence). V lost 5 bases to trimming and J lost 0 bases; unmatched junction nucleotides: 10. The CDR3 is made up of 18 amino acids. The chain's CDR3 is CASSRTGDPSSGANVLTF. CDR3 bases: TGTGCCAGCAGCCGAACAGGGGACCCTTCCTCTGGGGCCAACGTCCTGACTTTC.

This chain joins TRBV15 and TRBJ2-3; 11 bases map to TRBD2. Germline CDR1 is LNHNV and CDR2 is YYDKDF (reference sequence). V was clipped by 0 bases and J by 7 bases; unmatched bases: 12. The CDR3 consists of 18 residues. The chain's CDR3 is CATSRDLGTSGLQYTQYF. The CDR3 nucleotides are TGTGCCACCAGCAGAGACCTCGGGACTAGCGGCCTTCAATATACGCAGTATTTT.

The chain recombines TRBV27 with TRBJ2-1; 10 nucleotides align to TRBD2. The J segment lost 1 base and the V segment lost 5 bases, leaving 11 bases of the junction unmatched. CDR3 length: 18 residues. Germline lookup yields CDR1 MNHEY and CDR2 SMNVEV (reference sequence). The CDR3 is CASSTKLAGTNSYNEQFF. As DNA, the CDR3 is TGTGCCAGCAGTACCAAACTAGCGGGAACAAATTCCTACAATGAGCAGTTCTTC.

The CDR3 bases are TGCGCCAGCAGCCAAGGGACTAGCGGGATCGCCGGGGAGCTGTTTTTT. This encodes CASSQGTSGIAGELFF. The V call is TRBV4-3, the J call TRBJ2-2, with TRBD2 identical over 12 bases. After removal of 1 base from V and 6 bases from J, the junction contained 3 bases not matched to a gene. Germline V CDR1 and CDR2: LGHNA, YSLEER. This CDR3 is 16 amino acids long.

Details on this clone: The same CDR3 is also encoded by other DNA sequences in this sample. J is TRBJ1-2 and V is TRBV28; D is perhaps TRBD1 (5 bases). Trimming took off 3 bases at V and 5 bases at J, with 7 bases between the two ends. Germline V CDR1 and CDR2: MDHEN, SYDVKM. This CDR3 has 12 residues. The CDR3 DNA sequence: TGTGCCAGCAGTTTGGGGGGGTATGGCTACACCTTC. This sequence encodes CASSLGGYGYTF.